This T cell receptor (beta chain) was retrieved from a study of T cells in localized non-small cell lung cancer. Regarding the study as a whole: A median of around 52 clones ranked among the top 100 in tumor appeared in adjacent lung. Uninvolved adjacent lung showed higher T cell clonality than tumor. Patients showing higher blood T cell density tended to see longer overall survival. Only one tumor region was sequenced, so heterogeneity remains possible.

For this clone: The antigen is unknown.

This CDR3 spans 14 amino acids. The V end lost 0 bases, the J end lost 0 bases, and 0 bases lay between the germline ends. The germline gives CDR1 LGHNA, CDR2 YNFKEQ. Here immunoSEQ multiplex PCR was the method, and the copy in TCRdb shows in-frame clones only, minus some. This table has some 37,000 clones, 85% to 90% appearing once. The receptor's source is a man aged 18 to 50 with stage I lung adenocarcinoma. The sequences come from peripheral blood, collected before any cancer treatment. The chain uses TRBV4-2 and TRBJ2-6, with D unclear. Here the CDR3 reads CASSQDSGANVLTF. CDR3 in DNA: TGTGCCAGCAGCCAAGACTCTGGGGCCAACGTCCTGACTTTC.